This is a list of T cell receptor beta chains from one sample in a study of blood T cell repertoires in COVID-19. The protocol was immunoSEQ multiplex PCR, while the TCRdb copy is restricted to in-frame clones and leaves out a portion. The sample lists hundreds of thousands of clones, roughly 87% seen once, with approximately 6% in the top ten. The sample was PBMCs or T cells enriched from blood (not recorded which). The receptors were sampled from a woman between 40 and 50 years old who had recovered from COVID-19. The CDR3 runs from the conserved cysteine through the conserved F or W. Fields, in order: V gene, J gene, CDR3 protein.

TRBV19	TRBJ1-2	CASTVGTVNYGYTF
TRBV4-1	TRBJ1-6	CASSRTGTYNSPLHF
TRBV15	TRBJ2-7	CATSRAGLATEQYF
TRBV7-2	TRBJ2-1	CASSLSGRSYNEQFF
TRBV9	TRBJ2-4	CASSGSEGGVLAKNIQYF
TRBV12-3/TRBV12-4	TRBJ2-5	CASKGGGETQYF
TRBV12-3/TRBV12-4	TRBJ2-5	CASNIGVQETQYF
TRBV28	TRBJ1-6	CASSRDRTNSPLHF
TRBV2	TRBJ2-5	CAGTGTSGETQYF
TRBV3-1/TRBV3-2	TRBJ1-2	CASSQDRAGGRNYGYTF
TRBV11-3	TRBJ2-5	CASSLAAGATQYF
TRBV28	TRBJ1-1	CASTGQPLNTEAFF
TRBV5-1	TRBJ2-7	CASSLESLAGLQGGYEQYF
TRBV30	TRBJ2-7	CAWSVGGPSYEQYF
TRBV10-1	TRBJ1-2	CASSDGQSYGYTF
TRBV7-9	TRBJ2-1	CASSEIAGGHEQFF
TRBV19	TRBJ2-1	CASTQRGRATNEQFF
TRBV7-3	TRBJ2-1	CASSLGSSGGYNEQFF
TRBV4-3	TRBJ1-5	CASSQDRGSNQPQHF
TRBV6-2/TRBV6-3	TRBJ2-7	CASSRQGNEQYF